This T cell receptor (beta chain) stems from a study of blood T cell repertoires in COVID-19. Study-wide context: Samples came from the United States, Italy and Spain, spanning acute and convalescent COVID-19. Sample material is recorded as cDNA or gDNA derived from T cells, B-cell-depleted T cells, or PBMCs.

In the original workflow: Reference gene primer amplification gave estimated nucleated cell counts. Only in-frame clones appear in the TCRdb table, and some are missing; sequencing was by immunoSEQ multiplex PCR. V and J calls and clone size follow that table, whereas D and trimming were derived from the DNA. Of about 480,000 clones in the sample, more than 70% are singletons; the top ten hold 10% to 15%. Trimming removed 7 bases from V and 3 bases from J; junction bases left unmatched: 11. The CDR3 has 15 residues. CDR1 is LNHDA and CDR2 is SQIVND in the germline V gene (reference sequence). During active infection, Seattle patients enrolled and were then monitored through disease.

Sequenced input: peripheral blood. The chain joins TRBV19 to TRBJ1-1, with 7 bases identical to TRBD1. This sequence was found in a woman in her 50s with COVID-19, enrolled during active disease. In DNA, the CDR3 is TGTGCCAGTACCATCCCCCCACAGGGGCACACTGAAGCTTTCTTT. This translates into CASTIPPQGHTEAFF.